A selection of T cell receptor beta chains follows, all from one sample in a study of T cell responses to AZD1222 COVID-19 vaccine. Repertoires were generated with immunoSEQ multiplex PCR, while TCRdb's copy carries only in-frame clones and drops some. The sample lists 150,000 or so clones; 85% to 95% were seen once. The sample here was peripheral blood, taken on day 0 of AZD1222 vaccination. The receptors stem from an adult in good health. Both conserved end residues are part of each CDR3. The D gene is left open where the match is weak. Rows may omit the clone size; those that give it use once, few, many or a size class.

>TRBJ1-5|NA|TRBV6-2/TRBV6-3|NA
CASSRPKKGVDQPQHF
TGTGCCAGCAGCCGACCTAAGAAGGGGGTCGATCAGCCCCAGCATTTT
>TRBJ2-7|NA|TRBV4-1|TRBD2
CASRNLGRAHEQYF
TGCGCCAGCAGGAACCTCGGGAGGGCCCACGAGCAGTACTTC
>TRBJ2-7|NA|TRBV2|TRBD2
CASSWTSGNWGEQYF
TGTGCCAGCAGCTGGACTAGCGGGAACTGGGGAGAGCAGTACTTC
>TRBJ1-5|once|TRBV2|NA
CASRVSGTGNQPQHF
TGTGCCAGCAGGGTATCCGGGACGGGCAATCAGCCCCAGCATTTT
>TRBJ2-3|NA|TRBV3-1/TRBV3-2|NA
CASSKLVVTDTQYF
TGTGCCAGCAGCAAACTAGTTGTGACAGATACGCAGTATTTT
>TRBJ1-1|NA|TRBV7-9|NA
CASSFGPEAEAFF
TGTGCCAGCAGCTTTGGACCCGAGGCTGAAGCTTTCTTT
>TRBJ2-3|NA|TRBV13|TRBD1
CASSFEGTATDTQYF
TGTGCCAGCAGCTTCGAGGGGACAGCCACAGATACGCAGTATTTT
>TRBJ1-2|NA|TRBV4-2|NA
CASSQELGRGYTF
TGTGCCAGCAGCCAAGAATTGGGGCGAGGCTACACCTTC
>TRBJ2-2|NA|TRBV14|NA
CASSPHRNTGELFF
TGTGCCAGCAGCCCCCACCGAAACACCGGGGAGCTGTTTTTT
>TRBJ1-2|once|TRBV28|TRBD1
CASSLRRDRGRIIFNYGYTF
TGTGCCAGCAGTTTACGCCGAGACAGGGGGCGGATTATTTTTAACTATGGCTACACCTTC
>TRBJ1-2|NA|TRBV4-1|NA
CASSQEAQPRGYTF
TGCGCCAGCAGCCAAGAAGCGCAACCCAGGGGCTACACCTTC
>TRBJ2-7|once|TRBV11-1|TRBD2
CASSSGTSGRYEQYF
TGTGCCAGCAGCTCAGGGACTAGCGGGAGGTACGAGCAGTACTTC
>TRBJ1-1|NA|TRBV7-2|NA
CASSLGQNTEAFF
TGTGCCAGCTCCCTTGGGCAGAACACTGAAGCTTTCTTT
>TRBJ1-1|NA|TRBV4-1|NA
CASSQGLMNTEAFF
TGCGCCAGCAGCCAAGGCCTAATGAACACTGAAGCTTTCTTT